Ten or more counts support the clone carrying this T cell receptor (beta chain). Its antigen is unknown. A junction end diverges from the germline sequence, so it may reflect a read error. The data originate from a study of response to subunit inactivated influenza vaccine. Broader study findings: Each seasonal influenza vaccination recruits few new T cells, the authors suggested.

Using its own MiXCR run on the RT-PCR reads, TCRdb lists one record per CDR3 protein. The sample yields about 650,000 distinct CDR3 sequences, approximately 14% seen once. This TCR was recovered from a man aged 50 to 60 who received an inactivated influenza vaccine. The sequencing here drew on PBMCs from blood, taken less than 13 days after vaccination.

The CDR3 region is CASSLAGGSDTQYF. Here the CDR3 DNA reads TGTGCCAGCAGTTTAGCAGGGGGCTCAGATACGCAGTATTTT. V and J are TRBV7-2 and TRBJ2-3; TRBD1 agrees at 8 bases. This CDR3 comprises 14 residues. Germline V gives CDR1 SGHTA, CDR2 FQGNSA.